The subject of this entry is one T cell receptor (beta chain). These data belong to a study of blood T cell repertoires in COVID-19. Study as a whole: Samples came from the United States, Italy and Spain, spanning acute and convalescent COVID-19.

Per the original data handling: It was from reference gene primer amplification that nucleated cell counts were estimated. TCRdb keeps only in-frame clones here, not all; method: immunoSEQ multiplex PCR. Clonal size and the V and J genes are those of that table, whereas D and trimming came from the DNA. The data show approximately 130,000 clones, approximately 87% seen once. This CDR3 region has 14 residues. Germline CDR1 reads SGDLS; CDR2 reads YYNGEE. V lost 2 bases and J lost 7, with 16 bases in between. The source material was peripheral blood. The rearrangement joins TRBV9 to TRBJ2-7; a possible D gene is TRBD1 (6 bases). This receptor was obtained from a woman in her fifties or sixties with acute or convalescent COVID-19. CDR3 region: CASSVDTRGGEQYF. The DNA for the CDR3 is TGTGCCAGCAGCGTTGACACCCGAGGGGGAGAGCAGTACTTC. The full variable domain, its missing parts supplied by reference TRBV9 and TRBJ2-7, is DSGVTQTPKHLITATGQRVTLRCSPRSGDLSVYWYQQSLDQGLQFLIQYYNGEERAKGNILERFSAQQFPDLHSELNLSSLELGDSALYFCASSVDTRGGEQYFGPGTRLTVT.